This T cell receptor (beta chain) was observed in a study of identical twins. This clonotype appeared a few times. There are 14 residues in the CDR3. The V end was cut by 3 bases, the J end by 6 bases, with 12 bases between. Germline CDR1 ENHRY, CDR2 SYGVKD. TCRdb processed the 5' RACE reads anew with MiXCR; each CDR3 protein has one entry. This sample has about 1.7 million distinct CDR3 sequences; under 35% occur once, and the top ten carry under 0.35%. This chain connects TRBV10-3 to TRBJ2-1, with D perhaps TRBD2 (5 bases). The TCR sequence derives from a newborn girl in good health. Specimen: cord blood. The chain's CDR3 is CAISESGPGNEQFF. For the CDR3, the DNA is TGTGCCATCAGTGAAAGCGGCCCGGGCAATGAGCAGTTCTTC.